This T cell receptor (beta chain) was observed in a study of low-dose radiotherapy and immunotherapy resistance in tumors. Looking at the study overall: Cohort 1 got 0.5 Gy per fraction every 2 weeks, 6.5 Gy in total. Fractions of 1 Gy went to Cohort 2 every two weeks, for 13 Gy over 26 weeks. Patients received 300 mg of oral aspirin each day across four cycles, commencing on cycle 1 day 1.

Time point meaning: after trial treatment. Treatment indicated: LDRT plus nivolumab, ipilimumab, low-dose cyclophosphamide and aspirin (RACIN trial). Eligible patients bore advanced solid tumors devoid of tumor-infiltrating lymphocytes. This clonotype was detected ten times or more. The CDR3 loop spans 14 amino acids. Germline-derived CDR1 and CDR2 are DFQATT and SNEGSKA (reference sequence). V was pared by 5 bases and J by 0 bases, with 11 bases between. First-strand cDNA relied on TRAV- and TRBV-specific primers spanning alpha and beta chains. Amplification, which lasted about 20 PCR cycles, used a constant-region primer and V-primer adapter to amplify TCRs. MiXCR, applied by TCRdb to the reads, yields one record per CDR3 protein. Of 100,000 or so distinct CDR3 sequences listed, about a fifth are singletons.

Specimen: PBMCs, collected after low-dose radiotherapy plus immunotherapy. This chain links TRBV20-1 with TRBJ2-1; a weak D match, TRBD2 (6 bases). The sequence was collected from a male donor with prostate cancer. This chain's CDR3 is CSAGGDYSYNEQFF. CDR3 bases: TGCAGTGCTGGAGGGGATTACTCCTACAATGAGCAGTTCTTC.